This T cell receptor beta chain was captured by sequencing in a study of blood T cell repertoires in COVID-19. Study-level information: From T cells, B-cell-depleted T cells, or PBMCs came the material, which was cDNA or gDNA.

In the authors' methods: The assay estimated nucleated cells by amplifying reference gene primers. Measured with immunoSEQ multiplex PCR; TCRdb has only the in-frame clones, and not every one. The D gene and trimming were derived from the DNA, and the V and J assignments and clone size from that table. This table holds 350,000 or so clones, roughly nine tenths found once. In assigning cohorts, the study relied on participant-reported clinical history. Recovery meant two consecutive negative NP/OP PCR tests, professional clearance, or resolved symptoms. The material sequenced was PBMCs or T cells enriched from blood (not recorded which). The sequence was obtained from a woman aged 30 to 39 who had recovered from COVID-19.

In DNA, the CDR3 is TGTGCCAGCAGCTTACAGGGGGCGGACCAGCCCCAGCATTTT. This gives the protein CASSLQGADQPQHF. The chain combines TRBV5-4 with TRBJ1-5; 9 bases match TRBD1. The trim removed 2 bases at V and 7 bases at J, leaving 4 bases unmatched. Germline V gene sequence: CDR1 SGHNT, CDR2 YYREEE (reference sequence). The CDR3 has 14 amino acids.